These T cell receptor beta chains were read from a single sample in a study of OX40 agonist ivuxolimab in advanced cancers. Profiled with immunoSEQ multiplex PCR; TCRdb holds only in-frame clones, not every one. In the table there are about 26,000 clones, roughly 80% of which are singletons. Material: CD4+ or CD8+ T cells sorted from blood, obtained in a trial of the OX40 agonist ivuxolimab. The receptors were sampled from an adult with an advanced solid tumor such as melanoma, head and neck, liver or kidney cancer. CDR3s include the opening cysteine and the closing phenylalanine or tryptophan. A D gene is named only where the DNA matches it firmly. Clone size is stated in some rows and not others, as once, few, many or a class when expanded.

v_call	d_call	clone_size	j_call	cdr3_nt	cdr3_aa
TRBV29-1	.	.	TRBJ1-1	TGCAGCGATACGGACGGCACTGAAGCTTTCTTT	CSDTDGTEAFF
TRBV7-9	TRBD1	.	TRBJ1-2	TGTGCCAGCAGCCTCACAGGGGGGACTGCCTATGGCTACACCTTC	CASSLTGGTAYGYTF
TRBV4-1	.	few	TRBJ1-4	TGCGCCAGCAGCCAAGTCAGCTCCGCTGCTGAAAAACTGTTTTTT	CASSQVSSAAEKLFF
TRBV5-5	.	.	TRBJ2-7	TGTGCCAGCAGCTTGGGAACGGTCTCCTACGAGCAGTACTTC	CASSLGTVSYEQYF
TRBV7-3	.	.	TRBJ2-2	TGTGCCAGCAGCTTCTTGAACACCGGGGAGCTGTTTTTT	CASSFLNTGELFF
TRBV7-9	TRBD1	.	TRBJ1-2	TGTGCCAGCAGCCCAGGGGGCCAGGAGCTCTATGGCTACACCTTC	CASSPGGQELYGYTF
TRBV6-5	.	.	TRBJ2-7	TGTGCCAGCAAGGGAACGCTGTCGTTGCAGTACTTC	CASKGTLSLQYF
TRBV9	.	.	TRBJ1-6	TGTGCCAGCAGCGCCGTAGACAGTCCCGGTTCACCCCTCCACTTT	CASSAVDSPGSPLHF
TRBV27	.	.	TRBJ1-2	TGTGCCAGCAGGTTAGGGGGGAGCTATGGCTACACCTTC	CASRLGGSYGYTF
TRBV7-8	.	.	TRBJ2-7	TGTGCCAGCAGCTTAGTTCGATACGAGCAGTACTTC	CASSLVRYEQYF
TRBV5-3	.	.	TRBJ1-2	TGTGCCAGCAGCTGGGAGGCAGGGGAACACTATGGCTACACCTTC	CASSWEAGEHYGYTF
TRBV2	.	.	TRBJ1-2	TGTGCCAGCAGTGAAACTGCTGTTAACTATGGCTACACCTTC	CASSETAVNYGYTF
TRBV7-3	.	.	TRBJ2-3	TGTGCCAGCAGCTTAACGGTGCCAGATACGCAGTATTTT	CASSLTVPDTQYF
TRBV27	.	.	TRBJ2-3	TGTGCCAGCAGTTTAGGGGGGGGCGGGACAGATACGCAGTATTTT	CASSLGGGGTDTQYF
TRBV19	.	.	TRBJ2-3	TGTGCCAGTAGTATAGGATTGGGTGGCGGCACAGATACGCAGTATTTT	CASSIGLGGGTDTQYF
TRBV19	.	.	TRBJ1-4	TGTGCCAGTAGTAAAAACCCGGACGGATCTGAAAAACTGTTTTTT	CASSKNPDGSEKLFF
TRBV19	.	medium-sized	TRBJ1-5	TGTGCCAGTAGTCTGGACAGTAATCAGCCCCAGCATTTT	CASSLDSNQPQHF
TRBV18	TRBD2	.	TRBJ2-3	TGTGCCAGCTCACCAATCGGGGGGACTAGCACAGATACGCAGTATTTT	CASSPIGGTSTDTQYF
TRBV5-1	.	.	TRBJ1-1	TGCGCCAGCAGCTTGAACTCGGGGGCCGGAACTGAAGCTTTCTTT	CASSLNSGAGTEAFF
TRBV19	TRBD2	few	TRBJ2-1	TGTGCCAGTAGTATCCGCGGGGGGGTCTACAATGAGCAGTTCTTC	CASSIRGGVYNEQFF
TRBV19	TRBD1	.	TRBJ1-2	TGTGCCAGTAGTATGGTACAGGGGGCATTGGATGGCTACACCTTC	CASSMVQGALDGYTF
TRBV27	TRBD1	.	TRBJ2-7	TGTGCCAGCAGTTTATCGGGACAGTACGAGCAGTACTTC	CASSLSGQYEQYF
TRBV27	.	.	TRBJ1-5	TGTGCCAGCAGGCGAGGGAATGGGGGCAATCAGCCCCAGCATTTT	CASRRGNGGNQPQHF
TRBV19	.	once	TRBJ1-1	TGTGCCAGTCTAGACGACTCGGGGGTGGACACTGAAGCTTTCTTT	CASLDDSGVDTEAFF
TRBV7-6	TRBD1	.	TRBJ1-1	TGTGCCAGCAGCTTAGCGAAGAGTGGGGACAGCGTTGTCGAGGACACTGAAGCTTTCTTT	CASSLAKSGDSVVEDTEAFF
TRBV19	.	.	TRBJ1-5	TGTGCCAGTAGTATGGGCAATAGCAATCAGCCCCAGCATTTT	CASSMGNSNQPQHF
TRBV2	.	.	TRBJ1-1	TGTGCCAGCAGTGAGGGCGGGGGAGTGAACACTGAAGCTTTCTTT	CASSEGGGVNTEAFF
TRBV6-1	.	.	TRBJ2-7	TGTGCCAGCAGTGATGGAATCTGGCCCTACGAGCAGTACTTC	CASSDGIWPYEQYF
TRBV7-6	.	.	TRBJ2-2	TGTGCCAGCAGCTTCTACAGGAAGCCCGGGGAGCTGTTTTTT	CASSFYRKPGELFF
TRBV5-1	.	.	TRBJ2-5	TGCGCCAGCAGCTTGGAGGGGGGGGGAGAGACCCAGTACTTC	CASSLEGGGETQYF
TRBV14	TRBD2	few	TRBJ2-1	TGTGCCAGCAGCCAAGGTAGACTAGCGGGGGCCCTCTCCTACAATGAGCAGTTCTTC	CASSQGRLAGALSYNEQFF
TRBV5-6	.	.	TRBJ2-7	TGTGCCAGCAGCTTGGACTTTCAGGGTCCCTACGAGCAGTACTTC	CASSLDFQGPYEQYF